This entry concerns a single T cell receptor (beta chain). Germline values: CDR1 DFQATT, CDR2 SNEGSKA (reference sequence). Trimming cost V 6 bases and J 7 bases, with 9 bases left between them. The CDR3 is 10 residues long. Measured with immunoSEQ multiplex PCR; TCRdb has only the in-frame clones, and not every one. The table lists 200,000 to 250,000 clones, roughly four fifths of them singletons. The record originates from a study of blood T cell repertoires in COVID-19. Sequenced: peripheral blood. The TCR originated in a woman aged 80 or over with COVID-19, enrolled during active disease. This chain connects TRBV20-1 to TRBJ1-2; D is ambiguous. CDR3 sequence (DNA): TGCAGTGCCGACAAGAGTGGCTACACCTTC. As protein: CSADKSGYTF.